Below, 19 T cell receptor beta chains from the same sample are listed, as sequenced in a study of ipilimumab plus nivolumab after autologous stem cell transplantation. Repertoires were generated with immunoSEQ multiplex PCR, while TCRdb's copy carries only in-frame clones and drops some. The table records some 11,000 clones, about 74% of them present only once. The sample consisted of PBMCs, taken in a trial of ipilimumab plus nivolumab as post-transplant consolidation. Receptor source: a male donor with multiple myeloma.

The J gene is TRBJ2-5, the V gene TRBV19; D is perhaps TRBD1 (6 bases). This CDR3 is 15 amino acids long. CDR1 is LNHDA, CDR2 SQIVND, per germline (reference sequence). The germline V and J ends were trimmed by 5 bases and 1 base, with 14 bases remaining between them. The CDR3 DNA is TGTGCCAGTAGTGGCCGGGACACGATCCAAGAGACCCAGTACTTC. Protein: CASSGRDTIQETQYF.

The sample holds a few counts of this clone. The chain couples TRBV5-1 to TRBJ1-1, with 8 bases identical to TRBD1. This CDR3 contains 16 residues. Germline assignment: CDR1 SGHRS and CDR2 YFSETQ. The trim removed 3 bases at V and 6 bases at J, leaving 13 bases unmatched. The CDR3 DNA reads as TGCGCCAGCAGCTATTCAGGGGGCGCGGGTTGGGCTGAAGCTTTCTTT. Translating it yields CASSYSGGAGWAEAFF.

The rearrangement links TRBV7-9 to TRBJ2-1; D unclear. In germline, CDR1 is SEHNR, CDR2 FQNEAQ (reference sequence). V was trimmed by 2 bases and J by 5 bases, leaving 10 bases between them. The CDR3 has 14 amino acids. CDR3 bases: TGTGCCAGCAGCTTAACCGGTGAGGACAATGAGCAGTTCTTC. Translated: CASSLTGEDNEQFF.

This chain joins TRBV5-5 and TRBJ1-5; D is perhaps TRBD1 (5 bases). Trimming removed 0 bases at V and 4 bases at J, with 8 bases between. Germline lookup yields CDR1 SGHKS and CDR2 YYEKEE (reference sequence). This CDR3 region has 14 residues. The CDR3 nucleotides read TGTGCCAGCAGCTTGGACCAGGGAAATCAGCCCCAGCATTTT. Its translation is CASSLDQGNQPQHF. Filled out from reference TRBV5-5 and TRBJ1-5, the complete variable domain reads DAGVTQSPTHLIKTRGQQVTLRCSPISGHKSVSWYQQVLGQGPQFIFQYYEKEERGRGNFPDRFSARQFPNYSSELNVNALLLGDSALYLCASSLDQGNQPQHFGDGTRLSIL.

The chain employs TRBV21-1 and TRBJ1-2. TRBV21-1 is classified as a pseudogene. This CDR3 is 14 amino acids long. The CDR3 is CASSPGPGSYGYTF. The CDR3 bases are TGTGCCAGCAGCCCGGGTCCAGGGAGCTATGGCTACACCTTC.

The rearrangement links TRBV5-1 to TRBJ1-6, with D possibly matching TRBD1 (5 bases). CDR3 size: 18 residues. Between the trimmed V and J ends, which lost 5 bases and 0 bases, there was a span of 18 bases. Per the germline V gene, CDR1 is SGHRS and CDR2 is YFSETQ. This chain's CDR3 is CASRRVQGAGSYNSPLHF. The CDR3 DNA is TGCGCCAGCAGACGCGTGCAGGGTGCTGGCTCCTATAATTCACCCCTCCACTTT.

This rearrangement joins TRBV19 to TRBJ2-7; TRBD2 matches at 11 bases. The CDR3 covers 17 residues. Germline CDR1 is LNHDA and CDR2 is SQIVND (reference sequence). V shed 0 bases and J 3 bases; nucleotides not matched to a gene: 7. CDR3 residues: CASSIDRRTSGHYEQYF. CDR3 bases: TGTGCCAGTAGTATAGACCGGCGGACTAGCGGGCACTACGAGCAGTACTTC. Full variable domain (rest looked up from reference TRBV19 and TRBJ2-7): DGGITQSPKYLFRKEGQNVTLSCEQNLNHDAMYWYRQDPGQGLRLIYYSQIVNDFQKGDIAEGYSVSREKKESFPLTVTSAQKNPTAFYLCASSIDRRTSGHYEQYFGPGTRLTVT.

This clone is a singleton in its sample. CDR3 bases: TGTGCCAGCAGCGGCAAACAGGGGTTGAACACTGAAGCTTTCTTT. Translated, it gives CASSGKQGLNTEAFF. V is TRBV7-9 and J is TRBJ1-1; TRBD1 agrees at 7 bases. This CDR3 is 15 amino acids long. Per germline, CDR1 SEHNR and CDR2 FQNEAQ (reference sequence). V was clipped by 5 bases and J by 0 bases; unmatched bases: 6.

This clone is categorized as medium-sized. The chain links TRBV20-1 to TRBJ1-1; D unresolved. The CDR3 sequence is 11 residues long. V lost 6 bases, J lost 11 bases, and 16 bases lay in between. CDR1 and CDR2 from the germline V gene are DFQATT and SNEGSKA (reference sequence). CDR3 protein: CSARPVFGAFF. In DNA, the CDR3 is TGCAGTGCGAGACCCGTTTTCGGGGCTTTCTTT.

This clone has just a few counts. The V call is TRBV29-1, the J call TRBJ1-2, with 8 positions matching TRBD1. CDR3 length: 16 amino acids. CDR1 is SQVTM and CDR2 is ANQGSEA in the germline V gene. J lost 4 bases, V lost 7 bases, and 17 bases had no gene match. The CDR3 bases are TGCAGCGCATGGGTGGGGACAGGACCTGGCAGCTATGGCTACACCTTC. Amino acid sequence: CSAWVGTGPGSYGYTF.

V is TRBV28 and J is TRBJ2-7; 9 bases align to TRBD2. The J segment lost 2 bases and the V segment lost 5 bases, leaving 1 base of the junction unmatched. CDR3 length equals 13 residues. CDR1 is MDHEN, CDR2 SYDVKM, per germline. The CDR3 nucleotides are TGTGCCAGCAGTAGGACTAGCGCCTACGAGCAGTACTTC. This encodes CASSRTSAYEQYF. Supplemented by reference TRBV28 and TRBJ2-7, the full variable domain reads DVKVTQSSRYLVKRTGEKVFLECVQDMDHENMFWYRQDPGLGLRLIYFSYDVKMKEKGDIPEGYSVSREKKERFSLILESASTNQTSMYLCASSRTSAYEQYFGPGTRLTVT.

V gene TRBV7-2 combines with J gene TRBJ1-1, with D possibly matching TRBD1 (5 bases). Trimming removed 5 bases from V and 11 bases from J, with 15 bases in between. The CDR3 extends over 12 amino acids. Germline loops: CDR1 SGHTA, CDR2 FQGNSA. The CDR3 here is CASSPAGSLAFF. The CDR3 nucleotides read TGTGCCAGCAGCCCCGCAGGGTCTTTGGCTTTCTTT.

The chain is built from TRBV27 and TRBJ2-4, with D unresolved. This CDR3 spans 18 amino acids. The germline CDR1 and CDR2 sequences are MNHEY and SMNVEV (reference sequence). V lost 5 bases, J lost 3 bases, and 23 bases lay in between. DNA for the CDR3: TGTGCCAGCAGTCCCAGACTCGCTAACTCGTTACTCAAAAACATTCAGTACTTC. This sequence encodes CASSPRLANSLLKNIQYF.

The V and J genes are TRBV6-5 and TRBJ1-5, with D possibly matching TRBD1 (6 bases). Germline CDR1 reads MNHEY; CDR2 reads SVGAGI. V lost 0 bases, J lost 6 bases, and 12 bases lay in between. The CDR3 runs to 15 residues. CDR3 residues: CASSYSGQGSQPQHF. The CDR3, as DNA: TGTGCCAGCAGTTACTCCGGGCAGGGGAGTCAGCCCCAGCATTTT.

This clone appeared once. In nucleotides, the CDR3 is TGTGCCAGCAGTTATCGCTACGAGCAGTACTTC. It translates to CASSYRYEQYF. This sequence joins TRBV6-6 and TRBJ2-7, with D unclear. Trimming cost V 3 bases and J 3 bases, with 3 bases left between them. Germline-derived CDR1 and CDR2 are MNHNY and SVGAGI (reference sequence). The CDR3 has 11 amino acids.

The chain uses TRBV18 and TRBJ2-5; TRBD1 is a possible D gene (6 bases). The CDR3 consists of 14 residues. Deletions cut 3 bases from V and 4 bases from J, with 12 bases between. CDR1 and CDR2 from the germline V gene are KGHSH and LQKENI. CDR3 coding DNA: TGTGCCAGCTCACCGAACAGGGAAGGAGAGACCCAGTACTTC. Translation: CASSPNREGETQYF.

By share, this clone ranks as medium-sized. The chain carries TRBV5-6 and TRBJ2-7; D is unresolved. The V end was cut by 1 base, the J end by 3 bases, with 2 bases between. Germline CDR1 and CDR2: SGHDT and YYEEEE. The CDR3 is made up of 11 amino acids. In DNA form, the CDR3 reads TGTGCCAGCAGCTTGAACTACGAGCAGTACTTC. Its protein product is CASSLNYEQYF.

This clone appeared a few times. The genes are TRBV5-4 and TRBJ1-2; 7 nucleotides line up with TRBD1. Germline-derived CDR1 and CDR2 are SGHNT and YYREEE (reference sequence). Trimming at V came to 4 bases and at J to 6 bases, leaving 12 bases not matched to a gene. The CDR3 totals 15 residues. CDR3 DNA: TGTGCCAGCAGCCGCGATACAGGGGTCGGAAATGGCTACACCTTC. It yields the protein CASSRDTGVGNGYTF. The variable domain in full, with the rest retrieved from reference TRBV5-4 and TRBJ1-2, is ETGVTQSPTHLIKTRGQQVTLRCSSQSGHNTVSWYQQALGQGPQFIFQYYREEENGRGNFPPRFSGLQFPNYSSELNVNALELDDSALYLCASSRDTGVGNGYTFGSGTRLTVV.

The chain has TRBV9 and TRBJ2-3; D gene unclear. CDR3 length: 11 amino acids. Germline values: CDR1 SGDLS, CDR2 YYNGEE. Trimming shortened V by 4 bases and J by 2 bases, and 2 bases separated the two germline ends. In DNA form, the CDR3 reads TGTGCCAGCAGCATCACAGATACGCAGTATTTT. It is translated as CASSITDTQYF. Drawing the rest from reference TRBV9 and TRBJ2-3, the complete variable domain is DSGVTQTPKHLITATGQRVTLRCSPRSGDLSVYWYQQSLDQGLQFLIQYYNGEERAKGNILERFSAQQFPDLHSELNLSSLELGDSALYFCASSITDTQYFGPGTRLTVL.